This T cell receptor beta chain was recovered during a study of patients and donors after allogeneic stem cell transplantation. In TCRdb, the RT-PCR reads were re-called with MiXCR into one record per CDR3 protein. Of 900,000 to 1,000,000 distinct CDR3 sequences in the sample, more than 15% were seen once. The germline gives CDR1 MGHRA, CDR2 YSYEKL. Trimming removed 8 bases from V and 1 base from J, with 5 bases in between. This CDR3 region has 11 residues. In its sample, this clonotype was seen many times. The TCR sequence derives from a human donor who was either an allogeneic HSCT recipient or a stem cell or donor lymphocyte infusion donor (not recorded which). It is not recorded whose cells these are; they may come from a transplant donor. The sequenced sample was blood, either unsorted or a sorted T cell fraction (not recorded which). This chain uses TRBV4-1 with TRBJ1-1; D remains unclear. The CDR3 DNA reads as TGCGCCAGCGAGAAGAACACTGAAGCTTTCTTT. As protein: CASEKNTEAFF.